The T cell receptor (beta chain) described here comes from a study of CD8+CD57+ T cells in acquired aplastic anemia. Study information: Recorded DNA amounts for sorted CD4+ and CD8+ cells had an average of about 3.5 ug.

The CDR3 runs 14 residues. The V gene end was trimmed by 6 bases and the J gene end by 3 bases; junction bases not matched to a gene: 8. Ten or more counts support this clonotype. Its matching antigen is unknown. An expansion of CD8+CD57+ cells by flow cytometry had been shown in patients chosen for sequencing. Severe acquired aplastic anemia was present in every patient. Genomic DNA acted as the template from which TCR beta VDJ combination and CDR3 sequence profiling were carried out. TCRdb fed the reads into MiXCR, producing one record per CDR3 protein. Among 150,000 to 200,000 distinct CDR3 sequences, about half were seen once, and the ten largest hold 1.8%. The study's findings and limits: The study identified almost 30 CD8+ CDR3 sequences shared by patients and controls. With respect to CD8+ Simpson's diversity, patients and controls did not differ significantly.

The specimen sequenced was sorted CD4+, CD8+, or CD8+CD57+ T cells (not recorded which) from PBMCs. This sequence joins TRBV12-3 or TRBV12-4 and TRBJ2-7, with 7 bases fitting TRBD2. The sequence was collected from a human donor with aplastic anemia. CDR3 residues: CASSPGRINYEQYF. For the CDR3, the DNA is TGTGCCAGCAGCCCCGGGAGGATCAACTACGAGCAGTACTTC.